This TCR beta chain was profiled in a study of T cells after yellow fever vaccination. Study conclusions and caveats: Primary-vaccination clones mostly resurfaced post-booster (about 95% CD4, approximately 87% CD8).

One entry per CDR3 protein results from TCRdb running MiXCR on the 5' RACE reads. Altogether some 290,000 distinct CDR3 sequences are present, approximately 12% being singletons, with the ten largest covering about 3.3%. This clonotype was seen more than once but under ten times. The antigen is not known. The source material was CD4+ T cells sorted from PBMCs, sampled 45 days after the yellow fever booster vaccination. The clonotype was recovered from a man in his late teens or twenties who received the YFV17D yellow fever vaccine.

CDR3 nucleotides: TGTGCCAGCAGCTTAAGGGGTATCTATGGCTACACCTTC. Translation: CASSLRGIYGYTF. V usage is TRBV7-9 and J usage is TRBJ1-2; D is perhaps TRBD1 (5 bases). This CDR3 is built from 13 residues. CDR1 and CDR2 (germline): SEHNR, FQNEAQ (reference sequence). V was pared by 2 bases and J by 4 bases, with 8 bases between.